These 23 T cell receptor beta chains were all obtained from the same sample, sequenced in a study of blood T cell repertoires in COVID-19. The method was immunoSEQ multiplex PCR; TCRdb's version includes in-frame clones alone and lacks a portion of them. The table records 250,000 to 350,000 clones, 70% to 85% of them present only once. Source material: peripheral blood. The source of these receptors is a human donor with COVID-19, enrolled during active disease. The donor label of this sample is uncertain.

This chain links TRBV30 with TRBJ2-7; TRBD2 might be the D (6 bases). CDR3 length: 13 amino acids. Germline V CDR1 and CDR2: GTSNPN, SVGIG (reference sequence). Between the trimmed V and J ends, which lost 8 bases and 3 bases, there was a span of 17 bases. CDR3 amino acids: CATPGAGNYEQYF. The CDR3 region has the DNA TGTGCCACCCCCGGGGCGGGAAACTACGAGCAGTACTTC.

The chain has TRBV7-2 and TRBJ2-7; 9 bases match TRBD1. The CDR3 extends over 13 amino acids. With 4 bases clipped from V and 6 bases from J, the junction kept 4 bases outside the gene matches. Germline V gene lookup returns CDR1 SGHTA and CDR2 FQGNSA. The DNA for the CDR3 is TGTGCCAGCAGCTGGGACAGGGTAAGCGAGCAGTACTTC. Translated: CASSWDRVSEQYF.

The chain links TRBV29-1 to TRBJ2-1; 10 bases map to TRBD1. Germline values: CDR1 SQVTM, CDR2 ANQGSEA. V was pared by 7 bases and J by 5 bases, with 11 bases of the junction left unmatched. This CDR3 contains 15 residues. CDR3 residues: CSGTRGQGSHNEQFF. CDR3 in DNA: TGCAGCGGTACCAGGGGACAGGGGAGCCACAATGAGCAGTTCTTC.

The chain uses TRBV5-4 and TRBJ2-3, with a weak D call TRBD2 (5 bases). V was pared by 0 bases and J by 2 bases, with 10 bases between. The CDR3 has 15 residues. The germline V gene has CDR1 SGHNT and CDR2 YYREEE (reference sequence). CDR3 sequence reads: CASSLVGVSTDTQYF. The CDR3 DNA follows: TGTGCCAGCAGCTTGGTCGGGGTCTCCACAGATACGCAGTATTTT.

V and J are TRBV19 and TRBJ1-3, with TRBD1 matching 7 bases. From germline, CDR1 is LNHDA and CDR2 SQIVND (reference sequence). J was trimmed by 2 bases and V by 4 bases; bases with no gene match: 5. This CDR3 region has 15 residues. CDR3 loop: CASSTLTGPGNTIYF. The CDR3 nucleotides are TGTGCCAGTAGTACCCTGACAGGGCCTGGAAACACCATATATTTT. Supplemented by reference TRBV19 and TRBJ1-3, the full variable domain reads DGGITQSPKYLFRKEGQNVTLSCEQNLNHDAMYWYRQDPGQGLRLIYYSQIVNDFQKGDIAEGYSVSREKKESFPLTVTSAQKNPTAFYLCASSTLTGPGNTIYFGEGSWLTVV.

The genes are TRBV27 and TRBJ2-5, with D unclear. Trimming took 6 bases from V and 1 from J, leaving 15 bases between them. The CDR3 extends over 15 amino acids. Looked up from germline, CDR1 is MNHEY and CDR2 is SMNVEV (reference sequence). CDR3 DNA: TGTGCCAGCAGCCCGAATGACTTGCCCCAAGAGACCCAGTACTTC. Translating it yields CASSPNDLPQETQYF.

There are many counts of this clone. This rearrangement joins TRBV28 to TRBJ1-2, with a possible D match to TRBD1 (5 bases). The V end was cut by 6 bases, the J end by 6 bases, with 14 bases between. Germline loops: CDR1 MDHEN, CDR2 SYDVKM. This CDR3 is 13 amino acids long. CDR3 in DNA: TGTGCCAGCAGGGGGCAGGGTGGGCATGGCTACACCTTC. This sequence encodes CASRGQGGHGYTF.

The V gene is TRBV5-4, the J gene TRBJ1-2, with 11 bases aligning to TRBD1. J gave up 7 bases and V 2 bases, and 7 bases lay outside the gene matches. The CDR3 consists of 15 residues. The V gene's germline CDR1 is SGHNT and CDR2 YYREEE (reference sequence). In DNA, the CDR3 is TGTGCCAGCAGCTTAGGGACAGGGGGGCCCCCTGGCTACACCTTC. This gives the protein CASSLGTGGPPGYTF.

The chain has TRBV19 and TRBJ2-2; 10 bases line up with TRBD2. The CDR3 is made up of 23 amino acids. J gave up 4 bases and V 1 base, and 24 bases lay outside the gene matches. Looked up from germline, CDR1 is LNHDA and CDR2 is SQIVND (reference sequence). The CDR3, as DNA: TGTGCCAGTAGTATAGCCCTGGGGCAGGGGAGTACTAGCGGGAATGCGGGCACCGGGGAGCTGTTTTTT. It translates to CASSIALGQGSTSGNAGTGELFF.

V gene TRBV10-3 combines with J gene TRBJ2-2; TRBD2 matches at 7 bases. From germline, CDR1 is ENHRY and CDR2 SYGVKD. V lost 4 bases, J lost 4 bases, and 9 bases stayed unmatched. CDR3 length: 16 residues. Here the CDR3 DNA reads TGTGCCATCAGTGTAGACGGGCGGGGGACCACCGGGGAGCTGTTTTTT. Protein sequence: CAISVDGRGTTGELFF.

The chain couples TRBV13 to TRBJ2-7, with 9 positions matching TRBD1. This CDR3 is 14 amino acids long. With 0 bases clipped from V and 7 bases from J, the junction kept 4 bases outside the gene matches. The germline V gene encodes CDR1 PRHDT and CDR2 FYEKMQ (reference sequence). The CDR3 reads CASSLGQGAGEQYF. The CDR3 nucleotides are TGTGCCAGCAGCTTAGGACAGGGGGCGGGGGAGCAGTACTTC.

This sequence joins TRBV25-1 and TRBJ1-6, with 9 nucleotides matching TRBD1. The trim removed 6 bases at V and 7 bases at J, leaving 10 bases unmatched. CDR1 MGHDK and CDR2 SYGVNS come from the germline V gene. The CDR3 is 16 amino acids. This CDR3 reads CASRQTGTGLNSPLHF. The CDR3 DNA follows: TGTGCCAGCAGACAGACCGGGACAGGGCTGAATTCACCCCTCCACTTT.

The gene calls are TRBV7-3 and TRBJ2-3; a possible D gene is TRBD2 (5 bases). Germline assignment: CDR1 SGHTA and CDR2 FQGTGA. Trimming cost V 1 base and J 5 bases, with 13 bases left between them. CDR3 length equals 15 residues. The CDR3 spells CASSLNVGGLDTQYF. DNA for the CDR3: TGTGCCAGCAGCTTAAATGTGGGCGGACTAGATACGCAGTATTTT.

The chain has TRBV7-9 and TRBJ2-7, with D unresolved. Trimming cost V 5 bases and J 2 bases, with 10 bases left between them. CDR3 size: 13 residues. Germline values: CDR1 SEHNR, CDR2 FQNEAQ (reference sequence). CDR3 sequence: CASSRTETYEQYF. The CDR3 DNA sequence: TGTGCCAGCAGCCGTACCGAGACCTACGAGCAGTACTTC. Drawing the rest from reference TRBV7-9 and TRBJ2-7, the complete variable domain is DTGVSQNPRHKITKRGQNVTFRCDPISEHNRLYWYRQTLGQGPEFLTYFQNEAQLEKSRLLSDRFSAERPKGSFSTLEIQRTEQGDSAMYLCASSRTETYEQYFGPGTRLTVT.

The rearrangement links TRBV7-2 to TRBJ1-5, with 9 nucleotides matching TRBD1. With 5 bases clipped from V and 9 bases from J, the junction kept 11 bases outside the gene matches. Per germline, CDR1 SGHTA and CDR2 FQGNSA. The CDR3 consists of 15 residues. CDR3 nucleotide sequence: TGTGCCAGCAGCCAAACAGGGGGCGCCTGGGGGCCCCAGCATTTT. Its translation is CASSQTGGAWGPQHF.

The chain couples TRBV4-1 to TRBJ2-3; D perhaps matches TRBD2 (6 bases). Germline V gene data show CDR1 as MGHRA and CDR2 as YSYEKL. This CDR3 has 16 residues. The ends were cut back, 1 base at V and 1 base at J, with 12 bases in the middle. In DNA, the CDR3 is TGCGCCAGCAGCCAAGGCGGAGGGCCAGGCACAGATACGCAGTATTTT. Amino acids: CASSQGGGPGTDTQYF.

The chain is built from TRBV5-1 and TRBJ2-5; maybe TRBD2 (6 bases). The V end was cut by 3 bases, the J end by 0 bases, with 21 bases between. Germline CDR1 is SGHRS and CDR2 is YFSETQ. The CDR3 loop spans 18 amino acids. The CDR3 DNA follows: TGCGCCAGCAGCTCCACTATCCCTTCTAGCGCCCACCAAGAGACCCAGTACTTC. This sequence encodes CASSSTIPSSAHQETQYF.

The V and J genes are TRBV19 and TRBJ2-2; D possibly corresponds to TRBD2 (6 bases). Deletions cut 10 bases from V and 1 base from J, with 13 bases between. The CDR3 runs 14 residues. Per germline, CDR1 LNHDA and CDR2 SQIVND (reference sequence). The CDR3 loop reads CATPSGVNTGELFF. Here the CDR3 DNA reads TGTGCCACACCTTCGGGGGTGAACACCGGGGAGCTGTTTTTT.

This chain uses TRBV15 with TRBJ1-1; D not resolved. CDR1 LNHNV and CDR2 YYDKDF come from the germline V gene (reference sequence). This CDR3 region has 15 residues. Trimming cost V 6 bases and J 1 base, with 15 bases left between them. The chain's CDR3 is CATSTPRRRNTEAFF. Written as DNA, the CDR3 is TGTGCCACCAGTACCCCGCGCAGGCGGAACACTGAAGCTTTCTTT.

The chain carries TRBV6-5 and TRBJ1-2; 9 bases are a match to TRBD1. Germline V gene sequence: CDR1 MNHEY, CDR2 SVGAGI. The CDR3 extends over 15 amino acids. V gave up 2 bases and J gave up 3 bases; unmatched junction bases: 4. The CDR3: CASSYRGQGDYGYTF. The DNA of the CDR3 is TGTGCCAGCAGTTACCGGGGACAGGGTGACTATGGCTACACCTTC.

The gene calls are TRBV2 and TRBJ2-6, with a weak D call TRBD1 (5 bases). The length of the CDR3 is 14 residues. Germline CDR1 is SNHLY and CDR2 is FYNNEI. Deletions cut 8 bases from V and 1 base from J, with 9 bases between. The CDR3 is CASLQDSGANVLTF. CDR3 sequence (DNA): TGTGCCAGCCTACAGGATTCTGGGGCCAACGTCCTGACTTTC.

The rearrangement links TRBV28 to TRBJ2-7, with 7 nucleotides matching TRBD2. The ends lost 8 bases at V and 3 bases at J; junction bases unmatched: 13. The length of the CDR3 is 15 residues. Germline CDR1 reads MDHEN; CDR2 reads SYDVKM. The CDR3 spells CASSGQRDYIYEQYF. The CDR3 DNA is TGTGCCAGCTCAGGGCAGCGGGACTATATCTACGAGCAGTACTTC.

The genes are TRBV28 and TRBJ2-3, with D possibly being TRBD2 (5 bases). V was pared by 7 bases and J by 2 bases, with 19 bases between. The CDR3 runs to 16 residues. Germline V gives CDR1 MDHEN, CDR2 SYDVKM. The CDR3 loop reads CASTVRESHATDTQYF. The CDR3 DNA reads TGTGCCAGCACCGTAAGGGAGTCACACGCCACAGATACGCAGTATTTT. The variable domain in full, with the rest retrieved from reference TRBV28 and TRBJ2-3, is DVKVTQSSRYLVKRTGEKVFLECVQDMDHENMFWYRQDPGLGLRLIYFSYDVKMKEKGDIPEGYSVSREKKERFSLILESASTNQTSMYLCASTVRESHATDTQYFGPGTRLTVL.